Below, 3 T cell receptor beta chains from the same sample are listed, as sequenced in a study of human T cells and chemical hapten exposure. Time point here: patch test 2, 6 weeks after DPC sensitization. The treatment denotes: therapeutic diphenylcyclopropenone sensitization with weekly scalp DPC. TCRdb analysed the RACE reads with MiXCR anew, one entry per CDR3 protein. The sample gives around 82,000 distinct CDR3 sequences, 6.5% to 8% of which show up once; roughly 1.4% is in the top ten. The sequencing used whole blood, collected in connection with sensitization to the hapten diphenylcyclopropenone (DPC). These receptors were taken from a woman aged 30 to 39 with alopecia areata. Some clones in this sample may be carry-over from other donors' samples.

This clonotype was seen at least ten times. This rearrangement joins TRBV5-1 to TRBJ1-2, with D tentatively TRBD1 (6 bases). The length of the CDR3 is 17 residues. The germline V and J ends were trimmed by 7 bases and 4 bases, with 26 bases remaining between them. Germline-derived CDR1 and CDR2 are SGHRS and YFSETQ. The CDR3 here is CASGPPGQLFGGYGYTF. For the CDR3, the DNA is TGCGCCAGCGGCCCCCCGGGACAACTATTCGGGGGCTATGGCTACACCTTC.

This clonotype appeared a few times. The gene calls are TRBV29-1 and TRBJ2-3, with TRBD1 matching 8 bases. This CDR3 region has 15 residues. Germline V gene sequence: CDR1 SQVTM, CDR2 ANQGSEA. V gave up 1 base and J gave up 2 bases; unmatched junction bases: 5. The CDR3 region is CSVEGAGGNTDTQYF. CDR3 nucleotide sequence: TGCAGCGTTGAAGGCGCAGGGGGCAACACAGATACGCAGTATTTT.

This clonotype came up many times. This chain's CDR3 is CSARAGTSLSYNEQFF. In DNA, the CDR3 is TGCAGTGCTAGAGCCGGGACTAGTCTCTCCTACAATGAGCAGTTCTTC. The chain recombines TRBV20-1 with TRBJ2-1; 8 bases align to TRBD2. The CDR3 covers 16 residues. The J segment lost 0 bases and the V segment lost 1 base, leaving 5 bases of the junction unmatched. CDR1 is DFQATT, CDR2 SNEGSKA, per germline (reference sequence).